Listed below are T cell receptor beta chains from one sample, sequenced in a study of T-cell memory formation after mild COVID-19. Via MiXCR, TCRdb re-called the 5' RACE reads, giving one row per CDR3 protein. The sample holds about 410,000 distinct CDR3 sequences, more than 20% seen once. The sequenced material came from PBMCs or a T cell subset sorted from them (not recorded which). The origin of the receptors is an adult woman who had mild COVID-19 (a few samples of this study predate the infection). Cell type and time point are not known. The CDR3 runs from the conserved cysteine through the conserved F or W. The order of the fields is V gene, D gene, clone size, J gene, CDR3 protein, CDR3 DNA. A D gene is named only where the DNA matches it firmly. Some rows have no size entry. The others give once, few or many, or a class for an expanded clone.

V: TRBV29-1
D: .
size: few
J: TRBJ2-7
CDR3: CSATNPDSRSYEQYF
DNA: TGCAGCGCCACGAACCCGGACAGTAGATCGTACGAGCAGTACTTC

V: TRBV12-3/TRBV12-4
D: TRBD1
size: few
J: TRBJ2-7
CDR3: CASSSQGQPYEQYF
DNA: TGTGCCAGCAGTTCCCAGGGACAGCCCTACGAGCAGTACTTC

V: TRBV9
D: .
size: .
J: TRBJ2-3
CDR3: CASSVGGGIGTDTQYF
DNA: TGTGCCAGCAGCGTAGGAGGAGGGATCGGCACAGATACGCAGTATTTT

V: TRBV4-3
D: TRBD2
size: .
J: TRBJ2-7
CDR3: CASSRTSAPGYEQYF
DNA: TGCGCCAGCAGCCGGACTAGCGCCCCCGGGTACGAGCAGTACTTC

V: TRBV20-1
D: .
size: .
J: TRBJ2-4
CDR3: CSAPGIAKNIQYF
DNA: TGCAGTGCCCCGGGTATAGCCAAAAACATTCAGTACTTC

V: TRBV5-6
D: .
size: few
J: TRBJ1-4
CDR3: CASSHTGTMGEKLFF
DNA: TGTGCCAGCAGCCATACCGGGACTATGGGCGAAAAACTGTTTTTT

V: TRBV3-1
D: .
size: .
J: TRBJ2-5
CDR3: CASSHGGAGQETQYF
DNA: TGTGCCAGCAGCCATGGTGGGGCGGGCCAAGAGACCCAGTACTTC

V: TRBV6-5
D: .
size: .
J: TRBJ2-6
CDR3: CASSYSNQGSGANVLTF
DNA: TGTGCCAGCAGTTACTCGAATCAGGGGAGCGGGGCCAACGTCCTGACTTTC

V: TRBV12-3/TRBV12-4
D: .
size: few
J: TRBJ1-1
CDR3: CASSLVAGRGTEAFF
DNA: TGTGCCAGCAGTTTAGTGGCAGGCCGCGGTACTGAAGCTTTCTTT

V: TRBV18
D: TRBD1
size: .
J: TRBJ1-5
CDR3: CASSPGTGANQPQHF
DNA: TGTGCCAGCTCACCTGGGACAGGGGCGAATCAGCCCCAGCATTTT